The clone carrying this TCR beta chain was counted a single time. Antigen unknown. Germline V gives CDR1 SNHLY, CDR2 FYNNEI. Trimming removed 2 bases at V and 6 bases at J, with 11 bases between. The CDR3 totals 14 residues. An Oncomine TCR Beta short-read assay was used to sequence the DNA from cultured CD4+ T cells. TCRdb processed the PCR reads anew with MiXCR; each CDR3 protein has one entry. The data contain approximately 16,000 distinct CDR3 sequences, approximately 54% of them singletons. This sample stems from a study of vaccination and CD4 T cells after COVID-19. Study as a whole: Stimulation of cells relied on overlapping spike peptides derived from SARS-CoV-2, HCoV-NL63, HCoV-OC43 and HCoV-229E.

The treatment is: roughly ten-day PBMC culture with coronavirus spike peptide pools or control peptides (ViraFEST assay). IL-2 at about 11 IU/ml and peptide pools at approximately 10 ug/ml were added to PBMCs cultured at over 1.5 million per well. Specimen: CD4+ T cells from blood, cultured in vitro. The chain carries TRBV2 and TRBJ1-5; possibly TRBD1 for D (6 bases). The sequence was obtained from a human donor who had recovered from COVID-19. DNA of the CDR3: TGTGCCAGCAGTGAAAGGACAGAGCGTCAGCCCCAGCATTTT. This translates into CASSERTERQPQHF.